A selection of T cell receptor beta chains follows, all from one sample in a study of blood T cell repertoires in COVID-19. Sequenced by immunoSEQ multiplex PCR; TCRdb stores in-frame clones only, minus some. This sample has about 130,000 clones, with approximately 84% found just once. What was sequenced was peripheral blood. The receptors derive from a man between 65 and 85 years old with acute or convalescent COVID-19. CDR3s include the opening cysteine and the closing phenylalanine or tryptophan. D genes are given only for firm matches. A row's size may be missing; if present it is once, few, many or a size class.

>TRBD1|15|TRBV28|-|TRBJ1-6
TGTGCCAGCAGTTCCGGGGACAGGGGGTCTTCACCCCTCCACTTT
CASSSGDRGSSPLHF
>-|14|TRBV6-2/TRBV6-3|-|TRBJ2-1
TGTGCCAGCAGTTACTCAGGGGAAGCGGGTGAGCAGTTCTTC
CASSYSGEAGEQFF
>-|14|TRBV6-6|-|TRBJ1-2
TGTGCCAGCAGGGCCGTTATTGATGGCTATGGCTACACCTTC
CASRAVIDGYGYTF
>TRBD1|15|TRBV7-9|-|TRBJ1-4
TGTGCCAGCAGCTCACGGGGACAGAGGAATGAAAAACTGTTTTTT
CASSSRGQRNEKLFF
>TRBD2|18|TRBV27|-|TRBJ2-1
TGTGCCAGCAGTTTATCACCCCCCGGGACTAGCGGGGGTAATGAGCAGTTCTTC
CASSLSPPGTSGGNEQFF
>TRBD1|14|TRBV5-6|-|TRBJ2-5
TGTGCCAGCAGCCGGACAGGGGATGGAGAGACCCAGTACTTC
CASSRTGDGETQYF
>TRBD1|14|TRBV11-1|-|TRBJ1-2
TGTGCCAGCAGCCTGACAGGGGCGAACTATGGCTACACCTTC
CASSLTGANYGYTF
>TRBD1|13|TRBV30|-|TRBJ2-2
TGTGCCTCCGACAGGGGCGTTCCCGGGGAGCTGTTTTTT
CASDRGVPGELFF
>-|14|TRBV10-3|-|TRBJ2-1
TGTGCCATCAGGAATACAGATCCCTACAATGAGCAGTTCTTC
CAIRNTDPYNEQFF
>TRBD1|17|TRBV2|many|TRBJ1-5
TGTGCCAGCAGGGCGGGACAGGGGAAACATAGCAATCAGCCCCAGCATTTT
CASRAGQGKHSNQPQHF
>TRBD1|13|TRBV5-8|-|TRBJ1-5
TGTGCCAGCAGCTTCCAGGGGGCTCAGCCCCAGCATTTT
CASSFQGAQPQHF
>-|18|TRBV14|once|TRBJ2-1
TGTGCCAGCCCCAGTCTCGTCCCGGGACTCAGCCCCTACAATGAGCAGTTCTTC
CASPSLVPGLSPYNEQFF
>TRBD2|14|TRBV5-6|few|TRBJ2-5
TGTGCCAGCAGCTTACCTAGCGGGGCAGAGACCCAGTACTTC
CASSLPSGAETQYF
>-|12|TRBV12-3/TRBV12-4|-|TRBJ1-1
TGTGCCAGCCGGAGGGGTAGCACTGAAGCTTTCTTT
CASRRGSTEAFF
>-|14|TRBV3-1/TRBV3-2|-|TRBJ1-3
TGTGCCAGCAGCCAGCGGACATCTGGAAACACCATATATTTT
CASSQRTSGNTIYF
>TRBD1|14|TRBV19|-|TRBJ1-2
TGTGCCAGTAGTGCCTACAGGGGAAACTATGGCTACACCTTC
CASSAYRGNYGYTF
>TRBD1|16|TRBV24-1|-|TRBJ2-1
TGTGCCACCAGTTCGGGCGGGACAGGGGTTAAAAATGAGCAGTTCTTC
CATSSGGTGVKNEQFF
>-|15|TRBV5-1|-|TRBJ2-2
TGCGCCAGCAGCCCGGGACATAGTGGCGCCGGGGAGCTGTTTTTT
CASSPGHSGAGELFF
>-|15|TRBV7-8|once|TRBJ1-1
TGTGCCAGCAGCTTAGTCGAAGGGAGCGGCACTGAAGCTTTCTTT
CASSLVEGSGTEAFF
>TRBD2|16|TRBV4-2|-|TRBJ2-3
TGTGCCAGCAGCCAAGCGGCTAGCGGGGCCCCAGATACGCAGTATTTT
CASSQAASGAPDTQYF
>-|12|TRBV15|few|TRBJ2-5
TGTGCCACCGGGGGGGCCCAAGAGACCCAGTACTTC
CATGGAQETQYF
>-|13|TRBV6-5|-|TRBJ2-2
TGTGCCAGCAGTTACTCGGGGGCAAGGGAGCTGTTTTTT
CASSYSGARELFF
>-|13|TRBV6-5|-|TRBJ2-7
TGTGCCAGCAAGCGGGACACTCAGGGCGAGCAGTACTTC
CASKRDTQGEQYF
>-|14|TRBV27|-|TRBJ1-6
TGTGCCAGCAGTCTGGGCCCCGGAAATTCACCCCTCCACTTT
CASSLGPGNSPLHF
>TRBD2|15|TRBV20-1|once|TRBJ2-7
TGCAGTGCTAGTTTACTGCGGGGGATCCCCTACGAGCAGTACTTC
CSASLLRGIPYEQYF
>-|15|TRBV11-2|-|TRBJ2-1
TGTGCCAGCAGCTTAGTCAAGCTATCCTACAATGAGCAGTTCTTC
CASSLVKLSYNEQFF
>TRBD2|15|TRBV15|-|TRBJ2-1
TGTGCCACCAGCAGAGACAGACTAGCTCAGGAGGAGCAGTTCTTC
CATSRDRLAQEEQFF
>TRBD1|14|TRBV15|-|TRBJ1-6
TGTGCCACGGGACAGGTGTTTTCCTATTCACCCCTCCACTTT
CATGQVFSYSPLHF
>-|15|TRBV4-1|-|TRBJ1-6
TGCGCCAGCAGCGTGGGGAGAACCTATAATTCACCCCTCCACTTT
CASSVGRTYNSPLHF